The present T cell receptor (beta chain) was sequenced within a study of liver allograft versus peripheral blood T cells. The wider study: Recipients' peripheral blood served as the comparator for T cell receptor repertoires in transplanted livers.

The table lists this clonotype with many counts. Its matching antigen is unknown. One entry per CDR3 protein results from TCRdb running MiXCR on the reads. The repertoire holds 13,000 or so distinct CDR3 sequences, with 15% to 20% as singletons. Study-level points and caveats: Peripheral blood reportedly held T cell receptor repertoires that differed from those inside liver allografts.

V dropped 7 bases and J dropped 6 bases, with 16 bases sitting between them. This CDR3 has 14 residues. The germline V gene encodes CDR1 SGHDT and CDR2 YYEEEE. The source of this sequence is a human patient who had a liver transplant. Some T cells could come from the graft donor. V usage is TRBV5-6 and J usage is TRBJ2-2, with D maybe TRBD2 (7 bases). The CDR3 protein is CASQPSGGPGELFF. DNA for the CDR3: TGTGCCAGCCAACCTTCGGGGGGCCCCGGGGAGCTGTTTTTT.